This TCR beta chain came from a study of T cells after posttransplantation cyclophosphamide. Broader study findings: Tissue-infiltrating T cells from skin or gut overlapped little with blood T cells. Recipient CMV seropositivity and CMV reactivation strongly tracked TRB clonality.

A note on this clone: The antigen is not known.

CDR1 and CDR2 from the germline V gene are MNHNY and SVGAGI (reference sequence). The CDR3 sequence is 15 residues long. V lost 0 bases, J lost 1 base, and 3 bases stayed unmatched. Data came from immunoSEQ multiplex PCR; TCRdb stores just in-frame clones and leaves some out. The sample lists 20,000 or so clones, approximately 90% occurring once. Busulfan-fludarabine conditioning, marrow transplant, and cyclophosphamide on days +3 and +4 were administered. This rearrangement joins TRBV6-6 to TRBJ2-7; 7 nucleotides line up with TRBD2. The TCR comes from a female patient aged 40-49 years who received an allogeneic stem cell transplant from a related donor, was CMV-positive, and had no GVHD. Some T cells may arise from the graft donor. Here the sequenced sample was PBMCs, taken after allogeneic stem cell transplant with posttransplant cyclophosphamide. The CDR3 sequence: CASSYSSGLSYEQYF. As DNA, the CDR3 is TGTGCCAGCAGTTACTCTTCGGGACTATCCTACGAGCAGTACTTC.